The present T cell receptor (beta chain) was sequenced within a study of T cell repertoires in cytomegalovirus infection. Germline assignment: CDR1 MNHNY and CDR2 SVGAGI (reference sequence). The CDR3 loop spans 13 amino acids. Between the trimmed V and J ends, which lost 7 bases and 3 bases, there was a span of 13 bases. This clonotype was observed a few times. Antigen: not known. TCRdb passed the reads through MiXCR, listing each CDR3 protein once. Of around 430,000 distinct CDR3 sequences listed, more than 40% were seen once; the top ten hold roughly two fifths. The TCR was taken from a human donor in good health (CMV status not recorded). Some clones in this sample may be carry-over from other donors' samples. The chain combines TRBV6-6 with TRBJ2-7, with D perhaps TRBD1 or TRBD2 (5 bases each). Sequencing was performed on cultured PBMCs, taken from culture after CMV antigen stimulation. The CDR3 DNA is TGTGCCAGCACCCGGGACCCGTACTACGAGCAGTACTTC. Translating gives CASTRDPYYEQYF.